A single sample is the source of the 5 T cell receptor beta chains below, sequenced in a study of blood T cell repertoires in COVID-19 (dated by TCRdb to between 2020 and 2021). Receptors were amplified or captured by the immunoSEQ multiplex PCR assay. TCRdb took over this immuneACCESS table, retaining in-frame rearrangements with V and J assigned. Such tables are incomplete; in checked studies, under half of the missing clones stem from an unresolved V gene, and the remainder is unexplained. For this sample there are roughly 90,000 clones; about 85% appear just once. In total, the top ten clones hold 12% of the sample. Material for sequencing was peripheral blood. The receptors derive from a human donor in a cohort sampled during active COVID-19.

The gene calls are TRBV7-9 and TRBJ2-1; D is ambiguous. Trimming stripped 1 base from V and 6 bases from J, with 10 bases between. The CDR3 extends over 14 amino acids. Germline-derived CDR1 and CDR2 are SEHNR and FQNEAQ (reference sequence). The CDR3 DNA reads TGTGCCAGCAGCTTAGGGAGTACGATCAATGAGCAGTTCTTC. This encodes CASSLGSTINEQFF.

The chain is built from TRBV6-1 and TRBJ2-5; D is uncertain. Per germline, CDR1 MNHNS and CDR2 SASEGT. The length of the CDR3 is 13 residues. Trimming removed 2 bases at V and 1 base at J, with 5 bases between. The CDR3 sequence: CASSESPQETQYF. The CDR3 bases are TGTGCCAGCAGTGAAAGCCCCCAAGAGACCCAGTACTTC.

This clone was picked up a small number of times. The chain employs TRBV5-1 and TRBJ2-7, with D maybe TRBD1 (6 bases). CDR3 length: 16 residues. Trimming removed 0 bases at V and 0 bases at J, with 13 bases between. CDR1 SGHRS and CDR2 YFSETQ come from the germline V gene. CDR3 residues: CASSLGQGLSSYEQYF. The CDR3 bases are TGCGCCAGCAGCTTGGGGCAGGGGCTTAGCTCCTACGAGCAGTACTTC.

This clone has just one count. The rearrangement links TRBV7-9 to TRBJ1-1, with 9 bases lining up with TRBD1. Germline V lookup: CDR1 SEHNR, CDR2 FQNEAQ (reference sequence). The V segment lost 2 bases and the J segment 4 bases; nucleotides outside the gene matches: 5. The CDR3 is 15 residues long. This CDR3 is CASSLNRGQATEAFF. In DNA, the CDR3 is TGTGCCAGCAGCTTAAACAGGGGGCAGGCCACTGAAGCTTTCTTT.

The sample holds one count of this clone. This chain links TRBV9 with TRBJ1-2, with 7 bases matching TRBD1. The germline CDR1 and CDR2 sequences are SGDLS and YYNGEE. CDR3 length: 14 amino acids. V shed 3 bases, J shed 7 bases, and the junction held 9 bases outside the gene matches. CDR3 sequence reads: CASSARQGRVGYTF. In nucleotides, the CDR3 is TGTGCCAGCAGCGCCCGACAGGGACGAGTTGGCTACACCTTC.